This T cell receptor (beta chain) was sequenced during a study of cytomegalovirus exposure and HLA in healthy donors. The study ran its PCR with 60 Vbeta and 13 Jbeta primers. Clones were sequenced by immunoSEQ multiplex PCR, and TCRdb holds only the in-frame ones, with some missing. The sample includes 150,000 to 200,000 clones, about 86% of them seen just once. The germline V gene encodes CDR1 LGHNA and CDR2 YSLEER. The CDR3 runs to 18 residues. The J segment lost 2 bases and the V segment lost 1 base, leaving 13 bases of the junction unmatched. Material: PBMCs. The J gene is TRBJ2-5, the V gene TRBV4-3, with 7 bases that match TRBD1. This TCR was recovered from a woman under 40 in good health and CMV-seronegative. CDR3: CASSQARGTMTRQETQYF. CDR3 DNA sequence: TGCGCCAGCAGCCAAGCCAGGGGGACCATGACACGTCAAGAGACCCAGTACTTC.